The sequence of this TCR beta chain was determined in a study of Graves' ophthalmopathy and Graves' hyperthyroidism. Enrollment excluded any patients with other autoimmune diseases, uncontrolled infections, pregnancy or lactation. RNA transcripts provided the template for amplifying TCR beta CDR3 regions. The first-round RT-PCR employed HTBI primers together with the Qiagen OneStep RT-PCR kit. A multiplex PCR was then performed as the second round. TCRdb reanalysed the multiplex PCR reads using MiXCR and keeps one entry per CDR3 protein. The top ten clones hold less than 4.5% of a sample with about 590,000 distinct CDR3 sequences, under 40% of them seen once. This clonotype was detected once. The clonotype was recovered from an adult man with Graves' hyperthyroidism. Source material: peripheral blood or thyroid tissue (not recorded which).

In nucleotides, the CDR3 is TGTGCCAGCAGAGAGGTCACCGGGGACACTGGGGCCAACGTCCTGACTTTC. This codes for CASREVTGDTGANVLTF. V gene TRBV25-1 combines with J gene TRBJ2-6, with D possibly being TRBD1 (6 bases). Germline CDR1 reads MGHDK; CDR2 reads SYGVNS. Trimming removed 6 bases at V and 2 bases at J, with 17 bases between. This CDR3 is built from 17 residues.